This TCR beta chain is from a study of molecular identifiers for immune sequencing clone quantification. General study findings and limits: Clones above 20 RNA copies contained over 97% of effector molecules and under 1% of naive molecules.

Germline-derived CDR1 and CDR2 are GTSNPN and SVGIG (reference sequence). Trimming cost V 5 bases and J 4 bases, with 9 bases left between them. The CDR3 length is 11 residues. Both previously described methods and listed TCR primers were employed to make bulk TCR libraries. Each CDR3 protein is one row after TCRdb ran MiXCR on the PCR reads. Of approximately 680,000 distinct CDR3 sequences in the sample, 25% were seen once. In its sample, this clonotype was seen a few times. As yet, its antigen is unknown. Investigators produced naive CD8 libraries from about 19,000 to 1,100,000 sorted cells, drawing on 10%, 30% or 50% RNA. Naive CD8 T cells underwent sorting with the CD8+CD4-CCR7+CD45RA+ definition.

This rearrangement joins TRBV30 to TRBJ2-7, with unresolved D. The sample taken for sequencing was naive CD8+ T cells from blood, with Jurkat cell RNA spiked in. Subset reported: FACS-sorted CD8+CD4-CCR7+CD45RA+ naive T cells. The receptor's source is a human donor in good health. Some libraries in this study had Jurkat cell RNA spiked in. The chain's CDR3 is CAWLSGYEQYF. The CDR3 nucleotides read TGTGCCTGGCTAAGTGGGTACGAGCAGTACTTC. Drawing the rest from reference TRBV30 and TRBJ2-7, the complete variable domain is SQTIHQWPATLVQPVGSPLSLECTVEGTSNPNLYWYRQAAGRGLQLLFYSVGIGQISSEVPQNLSASRPQDRQFILSSKKLLLSDSGFYLCAWLSGYEQYFGPGTRLTVT.